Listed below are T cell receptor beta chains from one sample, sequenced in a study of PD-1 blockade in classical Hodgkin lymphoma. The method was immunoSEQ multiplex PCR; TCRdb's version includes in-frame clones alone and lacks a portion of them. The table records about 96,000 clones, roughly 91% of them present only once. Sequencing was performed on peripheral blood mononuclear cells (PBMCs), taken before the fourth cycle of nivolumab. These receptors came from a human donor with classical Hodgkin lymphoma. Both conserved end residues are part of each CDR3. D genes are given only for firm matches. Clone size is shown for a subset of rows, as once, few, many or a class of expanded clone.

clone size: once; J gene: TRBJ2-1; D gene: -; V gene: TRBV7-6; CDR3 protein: CASSRYGGLYNEQFF; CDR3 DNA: TGTGCCAGCAGCCGCTACGGAGGGCTCTACAATGAGCAGTTCTTC
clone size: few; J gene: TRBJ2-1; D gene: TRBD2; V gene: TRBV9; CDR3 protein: CASSVYYPTSDYNEQFF; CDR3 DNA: TGTGCCAGCAGCGTATACTACCCGACTAGCGACTACAATGAGCAGTTCTTC
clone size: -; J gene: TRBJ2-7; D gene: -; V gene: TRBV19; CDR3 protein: CASSVVWGRGSYEQYF; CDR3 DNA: TGTGCCAGTAGTGTCGTTTGGGGAAGGGGATCCTACGAGCAGTACTTC
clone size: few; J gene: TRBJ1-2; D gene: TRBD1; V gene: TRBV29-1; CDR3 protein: CSVEGQGFGGYTF; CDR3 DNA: TGCAGCGTTGAGGGACAGGGGTTTGGTGGCTACACCTTC
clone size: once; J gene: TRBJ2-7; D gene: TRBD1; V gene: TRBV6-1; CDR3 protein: CASILDPQQGYEQYF; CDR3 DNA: TGTGCCAGCATTCTAGACCCCCAACAGGGGTACGAGCAGTACTTC
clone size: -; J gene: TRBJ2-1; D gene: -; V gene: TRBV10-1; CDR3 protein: CASSDSVTPYNEQFF; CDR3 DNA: TGCGCCAGCAGTGATAGCGTAACTCCCTACAATGAGCAGTTCTTC
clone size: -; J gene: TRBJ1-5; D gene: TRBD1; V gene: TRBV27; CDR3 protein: CASSLSGGQGAGQPQHF; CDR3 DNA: TGTGCCAGCAGTTTATCGGGGGGACAGGGGGCCGGTCAGCCCCAGCATTTT
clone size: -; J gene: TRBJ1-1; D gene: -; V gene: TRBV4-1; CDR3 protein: CASSRGPLDTEAFF; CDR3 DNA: TGCGCCAGCAGCCGGGGACCACTAGACACTGAAGCTTTCTTT
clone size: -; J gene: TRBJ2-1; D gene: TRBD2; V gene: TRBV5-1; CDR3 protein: CASSLGLGSSYNEQFF; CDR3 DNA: TGCGCCAGCAGCTTAGGACTAGGGAGCTCCTACAATGAGCAGTTCTTC
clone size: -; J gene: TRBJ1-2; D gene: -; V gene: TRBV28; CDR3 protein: CASRREAYGYTF; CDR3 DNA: TGTGCCAGCCGGAGGGAGGCCTATGGCTACACCTTC
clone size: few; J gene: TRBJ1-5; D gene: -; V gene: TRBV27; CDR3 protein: CASSRQNQPQHF; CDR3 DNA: TGTGCCAGCAGCAGACAGAATCAGCCCCAGCATTTT
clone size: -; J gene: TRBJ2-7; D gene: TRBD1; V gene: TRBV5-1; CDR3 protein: CASSLTGGDYEQYF; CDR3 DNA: TGCGCCAGCAGCTTAACAGGGGGAGACTACGAGCAGTACTTC
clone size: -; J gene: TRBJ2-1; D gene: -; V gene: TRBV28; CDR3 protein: CASSPRQPVYNEQFF; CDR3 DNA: TGTGCCAGCAGTCCCAGACAGCCCGTTTACAATGAGCAGTTCTTC
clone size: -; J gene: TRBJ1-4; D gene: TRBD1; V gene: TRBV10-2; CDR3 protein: CASSVQGAMEKLFF; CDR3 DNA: TGCGCCAGCAGTGTCCAGGGGGCTATGGAAAAACTGTTTTTT
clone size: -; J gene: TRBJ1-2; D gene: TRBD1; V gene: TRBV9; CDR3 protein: CASSSRTGAGGYTF; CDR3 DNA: TGTGCCAGCAGCTCCCGGACAGGGGCGGGTGGCTACACCTTC
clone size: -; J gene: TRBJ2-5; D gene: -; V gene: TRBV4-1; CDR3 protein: CASSQGFRQETQYF; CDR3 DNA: TGCGCCAGCAGCCAAGGTTTTAGGCAAGAGACCCAGTACTTC
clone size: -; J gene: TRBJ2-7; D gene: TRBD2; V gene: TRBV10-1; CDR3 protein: CASSESSGRISSEQYF; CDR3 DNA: TGCGCCAGCAGTGAGTCCAGCGGGAGAATATCCTCCGAGCAGTACTTC
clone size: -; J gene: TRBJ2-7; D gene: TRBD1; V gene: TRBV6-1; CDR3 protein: CASSARDRTFYEQYF; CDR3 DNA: TGTGCCAGCAGTGCCCGGGACAGGACCTTCTACGAGCAGTACTTC
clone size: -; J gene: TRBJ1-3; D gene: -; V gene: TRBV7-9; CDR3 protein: CASSQDMEGPGNTIYF; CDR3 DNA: TGTGCCAGCAGCCAAGATATGGAAGGCCCTGGAAACACCATATATTTT
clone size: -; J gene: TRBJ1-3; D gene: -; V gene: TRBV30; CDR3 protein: CAWNLIGGNTIYF; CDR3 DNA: TGTGCCTGGAACCTTATTGGGGGAAACACCATATATTTT
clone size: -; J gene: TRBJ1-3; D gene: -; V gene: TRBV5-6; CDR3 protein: CASSLPTGSGNTIYF; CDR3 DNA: TGTGCCAGCAGCTTGCCGACAGGCTCTGGAAACACCATATATTTT
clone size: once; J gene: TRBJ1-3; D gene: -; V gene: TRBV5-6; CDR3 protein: CASSSRTESGNTIYF; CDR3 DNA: TGTGCCAGCAGTAGCAGGACGGAATCTGGAAACACCATATATTTT
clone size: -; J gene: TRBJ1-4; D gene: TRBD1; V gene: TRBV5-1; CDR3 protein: CASRTGALNEKLFF; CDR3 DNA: TGCGCCAGCAGGACAGGGGCCCTTAATGAAAAACTGTTTTTT
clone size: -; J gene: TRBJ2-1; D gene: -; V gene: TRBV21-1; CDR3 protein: CASSKGKGTGIGVDYNEQFF; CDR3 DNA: TGTGCCAGCAGCAAAGGAAAGGGGACAGGGATAGGGGTCGATTACAATGAGCAGTTCTTC
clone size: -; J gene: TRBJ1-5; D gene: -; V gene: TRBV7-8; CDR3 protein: CASSFTVGTKLTQPQHF; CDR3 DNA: TGTGCCAGCAGCTTTACTGTCGGGACAAAACTAACTCAGCCCCAGCATTTT
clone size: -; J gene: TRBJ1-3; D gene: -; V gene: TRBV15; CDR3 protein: CATSREISGNTIYF; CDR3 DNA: TGTGCCACCAGCAGGGAAATCTCTGGAAACACCATATATTTT
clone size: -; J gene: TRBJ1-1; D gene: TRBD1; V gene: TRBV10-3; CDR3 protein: CAINPGQGRTEAFF; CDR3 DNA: TGTGCCATCAACCCGGGACAGGGAAGAACTGAAGCTTTCTTT
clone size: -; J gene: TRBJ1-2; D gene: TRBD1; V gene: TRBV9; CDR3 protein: CASSEPRGRLGAYGYTF; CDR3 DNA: TGTGCCAGCAGCGAACCCAGGGGGCGGTTAGGGGCTTATGGCTACACCTTC
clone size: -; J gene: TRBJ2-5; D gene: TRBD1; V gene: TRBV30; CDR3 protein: CAWGTAKETQYF; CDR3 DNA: TGTGCCTGGGGGACAGCTAAAGAGACCCAGTACTTC
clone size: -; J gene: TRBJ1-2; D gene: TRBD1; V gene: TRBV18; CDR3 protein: CASSPGQGNYGYTF; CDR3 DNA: TGTGCCAGCTCACCGGGACAGGGGAACTATGGCTACACCTTC
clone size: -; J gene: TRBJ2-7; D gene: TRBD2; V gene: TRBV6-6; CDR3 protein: CASSYKLAGVDEQYF; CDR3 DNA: TGTGCCAGCAGTTACAAACTAGCGGGAGTGGACGAGCAGTACTTC
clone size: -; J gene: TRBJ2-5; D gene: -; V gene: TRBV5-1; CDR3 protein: CASSFLVGETQYF; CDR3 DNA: TGCGCCAGCAGCTTTTTGGTTGGAGAGACCCAGTACTTC
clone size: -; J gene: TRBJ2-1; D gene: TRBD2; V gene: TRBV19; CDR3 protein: CASSIDRASGSNEQFF; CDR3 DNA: TGTGCCAGTAGTATAGATCGGGCTAGCGGGAGTAATGAGCAGTTCTTC
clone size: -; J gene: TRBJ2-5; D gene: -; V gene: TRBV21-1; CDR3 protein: CASSKELAGGGETQYF; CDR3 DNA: TGTGCCAGCAGCAAAGAACTCGCCGGAGGCGGGGAGACCCAGTACTTC
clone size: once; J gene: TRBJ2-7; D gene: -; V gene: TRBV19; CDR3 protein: CASSIAPTGEQYF; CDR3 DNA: TGTGCCAGTAGTATCGCCCCGACGGGGGAGCAGTACTTC
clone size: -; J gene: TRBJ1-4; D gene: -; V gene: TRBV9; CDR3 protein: CASSVGQSDEKLFF; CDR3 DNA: TGTGCCAGCAGCGTAGGACAGTCAGATGAAAAACTGTTTTTT
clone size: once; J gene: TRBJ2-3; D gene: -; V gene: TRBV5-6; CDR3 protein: CASNAGAADTQYF; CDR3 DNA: TGTGCCAGCAACGCCGGAGCGGCAGATACGCAGTATTTT
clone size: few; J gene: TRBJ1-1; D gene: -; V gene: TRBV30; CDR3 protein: CASSLEMNTEAFF; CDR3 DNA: TGTGCCTCCTCTTTGGAAATGAACACTGAAGCTTTCTTT
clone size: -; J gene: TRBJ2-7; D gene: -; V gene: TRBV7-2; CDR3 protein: CASSLVPGSYEQYF; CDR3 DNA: TGTGCCAGCAGCTTAGTGCCGGGTTCCTACGAGCAGTACTTC
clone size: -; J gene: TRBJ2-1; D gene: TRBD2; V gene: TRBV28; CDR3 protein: CASSSLLPSGRASNEQFF; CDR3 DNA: TGTGCCAGCAGTTCACTATTACCAAGCGGGAGGGCCTCCAATGAGCAGTTCTTC
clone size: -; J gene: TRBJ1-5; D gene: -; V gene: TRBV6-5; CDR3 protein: CASSDRPNQPQHF; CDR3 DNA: TGTGCCAGCAGCGACAGACCCAATCAGCCCCAGCATTTT
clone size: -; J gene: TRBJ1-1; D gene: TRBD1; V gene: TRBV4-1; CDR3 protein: CASSQERVQGPLNTEAFF; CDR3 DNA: TGCGCCAGCAGCCAGGAAAGGGTACAGGGGCCGTTGAACACTGAAGCTTTCTTT
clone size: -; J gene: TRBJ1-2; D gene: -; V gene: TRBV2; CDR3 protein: CASSVPSANYGYTF; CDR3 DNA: TGTGCCAGCAGTGTTCCGTCAGCTAACTATGGCTACACCTTC
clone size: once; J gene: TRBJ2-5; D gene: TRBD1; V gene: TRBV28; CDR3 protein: CASSLLGQGTQGVQYF; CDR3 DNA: TGTGCCAGCAGTTTACTGGGACAGGGGACCCAAGGGGTCCAGTACTTC
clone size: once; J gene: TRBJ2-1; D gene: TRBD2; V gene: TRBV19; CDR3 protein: CASTLGPTSGEQFF; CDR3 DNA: TGTGCCAGTACTCTGGGCCCGACTAGCGGAGAGCAGTTCTTC
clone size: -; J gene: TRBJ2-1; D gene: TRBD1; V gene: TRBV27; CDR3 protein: CASSLVLGQGYNEQFF; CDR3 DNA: TGTGCCAGCAGTTTAGTCTTGGGACAGGGTTACAATGAGCAGTTCTTC